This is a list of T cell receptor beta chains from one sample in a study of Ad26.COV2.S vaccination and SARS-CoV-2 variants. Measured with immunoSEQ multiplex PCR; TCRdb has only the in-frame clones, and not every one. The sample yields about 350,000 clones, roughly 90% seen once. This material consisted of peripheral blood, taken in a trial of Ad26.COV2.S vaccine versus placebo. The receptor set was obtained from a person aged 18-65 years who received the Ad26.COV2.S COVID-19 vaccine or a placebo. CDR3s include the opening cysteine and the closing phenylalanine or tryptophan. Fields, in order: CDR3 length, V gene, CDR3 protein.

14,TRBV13,CASRKQGATYEQYF
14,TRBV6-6,CASRRPAEGHEQYF
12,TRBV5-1,CASSFNSVEQYF
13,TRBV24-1,CATSDYSNYGYTF
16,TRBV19,CASSILLGALGTEAFF
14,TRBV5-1,CASSPRGLGNTIYF
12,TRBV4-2,CASSQGGLPLFF
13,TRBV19,CASSNTLGTEAFF
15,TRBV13,CASTLGTKGATEQFF
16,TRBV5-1,CACQRGGGDLRETQYF
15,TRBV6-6,CASSGTSGGQETQYF
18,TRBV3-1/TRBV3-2,CASSQAAGLPDYTGELFF
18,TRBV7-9,CASSSTVPEGYYNSPLHF
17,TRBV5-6,CASSFDLSGVSYNEQFF
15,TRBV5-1,CASSLLVSKGNEQFF
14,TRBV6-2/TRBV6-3,CASRPLAAGYEQYF
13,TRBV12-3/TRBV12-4,CASSPTGPYEQYF
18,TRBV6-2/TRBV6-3,CASSYDWSGAISYNEQFF
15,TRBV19,CASSIGLRLSDTQYF
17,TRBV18,CASSPPSDTEGAGELFF
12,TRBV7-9,CASSAIGETQYF
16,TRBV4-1,CASSQEPAGGTDTQYF
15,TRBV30,CAWSRGLAGQETQYF
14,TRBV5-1,CASSLGGSLDEQYF
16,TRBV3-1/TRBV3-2,CASSYFPGDTGNTIYF
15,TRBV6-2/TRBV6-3,CASSSTGSYNSPLHF
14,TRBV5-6,CASSSRGLQETQYF
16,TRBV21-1,CASSNAGEPSYNEQFF
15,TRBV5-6,CASSPGTDERGREFF
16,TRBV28,CASRTDRGVANYGYTF
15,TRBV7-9,CASGSGGVSTDTQYF